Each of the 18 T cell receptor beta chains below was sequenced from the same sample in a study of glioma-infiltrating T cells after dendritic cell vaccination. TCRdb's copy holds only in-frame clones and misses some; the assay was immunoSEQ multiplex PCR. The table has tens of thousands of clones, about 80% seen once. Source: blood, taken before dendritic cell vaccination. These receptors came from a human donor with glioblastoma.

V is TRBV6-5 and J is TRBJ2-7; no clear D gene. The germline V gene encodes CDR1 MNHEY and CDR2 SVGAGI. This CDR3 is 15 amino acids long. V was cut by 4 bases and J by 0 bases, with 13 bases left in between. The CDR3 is CASSWAFTSSYEQYF. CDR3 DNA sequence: TGTGCCAGCAGTTGGGCTTTCACGAGCTCCTACGAGCAGTACTTC.

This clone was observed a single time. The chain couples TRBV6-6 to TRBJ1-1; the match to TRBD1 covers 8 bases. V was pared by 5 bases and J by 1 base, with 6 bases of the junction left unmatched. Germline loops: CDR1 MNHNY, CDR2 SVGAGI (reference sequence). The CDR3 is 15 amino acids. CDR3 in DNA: TGTGCCAGCAGTAAGCGGACAGGGAGGAACACTGAAGCTTTCTTT. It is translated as CASSKRTGRNTEAFF.

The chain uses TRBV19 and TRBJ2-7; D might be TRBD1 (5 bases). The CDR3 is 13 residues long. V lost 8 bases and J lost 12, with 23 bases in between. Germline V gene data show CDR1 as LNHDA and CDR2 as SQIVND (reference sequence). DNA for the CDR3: TGTGCCAGTGCCACGCAAGGGGTCCCGCTGCTGTACTTC. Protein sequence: CASATQGVPLLYF. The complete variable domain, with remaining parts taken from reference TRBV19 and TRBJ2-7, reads DGGITQSPKYLFRKEGQNVTLSCEQNLNHDAMYWYRQDPGQGLRLIYYSQIVNDFQKGDIAEGYSVSREKKESFPLTVTSAQKNPTAFYLCASATQGVPLLYFGPGTRLTVT.

CDR3 sequence (DNA): TGTGCCAGCAGCTTGGCAGGCCTCCAGAACTATGGCTACACCTTC. Its translation: CASSLAGLQNYGYTF. The chain carries TRBV5-8 and TRBJ1-2; D remains ambiguous. The CDR3 runs to 15 residues. Germline loops: CDR1 SGHTS, CDR2 YDEGEE. Trimming removed 0 bases from V and 2 bases from J, with 11 bases in between. Full variable domain (outside the CDR3, taken from reference TRBV5-8 and TRBJ1-2): EAGVTQSPTHLIKTRGQQATLRCSPISGHTSVYWYQQALGLGLQFLLWYDEGEERNRGNFPPRFSGRQFPNYSSELNVNALELEDSALYLCASSLAGLQNYGYTFGSGTRLTVV.

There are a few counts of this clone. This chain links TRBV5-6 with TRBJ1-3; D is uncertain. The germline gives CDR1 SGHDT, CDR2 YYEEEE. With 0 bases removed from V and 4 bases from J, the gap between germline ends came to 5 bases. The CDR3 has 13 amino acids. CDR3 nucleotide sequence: TGTGCCAGCAGCTTGGTCGTGGGAAACACCATATATTTT. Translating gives CASSLVVGNTIYF.

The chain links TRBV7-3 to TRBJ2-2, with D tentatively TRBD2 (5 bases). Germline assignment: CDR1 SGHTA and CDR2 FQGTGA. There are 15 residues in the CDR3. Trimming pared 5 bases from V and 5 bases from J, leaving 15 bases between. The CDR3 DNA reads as TGTGCCAGCAGCCCTACTAGTAGTCGGACCGGGGAGCTGTTTTTT. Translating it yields CASSPTSSRTGELFF.

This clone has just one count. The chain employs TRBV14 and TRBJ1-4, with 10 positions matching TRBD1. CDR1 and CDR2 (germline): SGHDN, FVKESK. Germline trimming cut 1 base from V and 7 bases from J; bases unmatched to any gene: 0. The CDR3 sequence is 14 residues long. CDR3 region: CASSQGTGGEKLFF. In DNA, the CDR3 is TGTGCCAGCAGCCAAGGGACAGGGGGTGAAAAACTGTTTTTT.

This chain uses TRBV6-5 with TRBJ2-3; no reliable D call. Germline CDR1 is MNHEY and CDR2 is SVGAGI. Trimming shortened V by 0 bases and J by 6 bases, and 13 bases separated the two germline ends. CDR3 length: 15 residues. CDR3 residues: CASSYSRTLEDTQYF. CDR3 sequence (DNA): TGTGCCAGCAGTTACTCGCGTACTCTGGAGGATACGCAGTATTTT.

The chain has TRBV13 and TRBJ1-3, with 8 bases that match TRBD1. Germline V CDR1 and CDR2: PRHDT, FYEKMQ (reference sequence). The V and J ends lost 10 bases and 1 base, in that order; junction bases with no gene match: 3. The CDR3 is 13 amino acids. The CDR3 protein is CATGDRSGNTIYF. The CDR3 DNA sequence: TGTGCCACGGGGGACAGGTCTGGAAACACCATATATTTT.

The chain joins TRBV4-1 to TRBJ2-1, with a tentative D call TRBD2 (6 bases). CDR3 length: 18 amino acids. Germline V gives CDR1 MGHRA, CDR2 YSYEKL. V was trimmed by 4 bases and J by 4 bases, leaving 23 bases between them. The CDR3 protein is CASSRQTLGVGGYNEQFF. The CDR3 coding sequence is TGCGCCAGCAGCCGCCAAACCTTGGGGGTGGGGGGTTACAATGAGCAGTTCTTC.

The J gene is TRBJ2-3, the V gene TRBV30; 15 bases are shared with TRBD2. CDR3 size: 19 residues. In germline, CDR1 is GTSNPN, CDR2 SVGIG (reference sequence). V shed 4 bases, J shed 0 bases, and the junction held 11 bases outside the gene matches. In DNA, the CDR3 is TGTGCCTGGAATCTGGGACTAGCGGGAGGAACCCTGAGCACAGATACGCAGTATTTT. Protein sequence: CAWNLGLAGGTLSTDTQYF.

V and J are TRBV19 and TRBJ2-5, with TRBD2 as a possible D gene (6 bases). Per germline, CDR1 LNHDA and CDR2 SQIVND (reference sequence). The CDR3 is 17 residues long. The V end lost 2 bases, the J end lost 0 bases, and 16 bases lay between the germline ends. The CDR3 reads CASSIRGWAGNQETQYF. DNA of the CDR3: TGTGCCAGTAGTATACGGGGGTGGGCAGGGAACCAAGAGACCCAGTACTTC.

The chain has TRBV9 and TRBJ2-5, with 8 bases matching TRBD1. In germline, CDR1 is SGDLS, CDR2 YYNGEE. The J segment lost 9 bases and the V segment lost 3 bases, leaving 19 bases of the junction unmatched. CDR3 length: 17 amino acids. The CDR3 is CASSARPGGTGVMPQYF. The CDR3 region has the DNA TGTGCCAGCAGCGCCCGACCGGGTGGGACAGGTGTAATGCCCCAGTACTTC.

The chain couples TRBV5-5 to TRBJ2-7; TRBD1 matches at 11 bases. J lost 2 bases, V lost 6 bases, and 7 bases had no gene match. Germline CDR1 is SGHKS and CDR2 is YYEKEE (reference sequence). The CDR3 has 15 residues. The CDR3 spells CASNQDRGRTYEQYF. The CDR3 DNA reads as TGTGCCAGCAACCAGGACAGGGGGCGAACCTACGAGCAGTACTTC.

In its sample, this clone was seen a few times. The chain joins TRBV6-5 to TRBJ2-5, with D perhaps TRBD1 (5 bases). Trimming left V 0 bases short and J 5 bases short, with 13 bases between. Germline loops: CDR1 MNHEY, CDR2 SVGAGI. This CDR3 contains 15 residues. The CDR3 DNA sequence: TGTGCCAGCAGTTACTCGACCGGCAGGGATGAGACCCAGTACTTC. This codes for CASSYSTGRDETQYF.

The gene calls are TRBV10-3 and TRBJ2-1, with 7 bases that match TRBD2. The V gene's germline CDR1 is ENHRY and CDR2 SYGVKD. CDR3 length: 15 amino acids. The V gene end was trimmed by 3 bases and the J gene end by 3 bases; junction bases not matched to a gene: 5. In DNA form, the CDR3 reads TGTGCCATCAGTGAAGACCCGGGGGGCTACAATGAGCAGTTCTTC. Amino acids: CAISEDPGGYNEQFF.

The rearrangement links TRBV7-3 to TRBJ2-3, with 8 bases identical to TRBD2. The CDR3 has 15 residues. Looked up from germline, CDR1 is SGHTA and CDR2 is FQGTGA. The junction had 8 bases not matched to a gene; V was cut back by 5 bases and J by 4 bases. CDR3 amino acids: CASSPQGTSPDTQYF. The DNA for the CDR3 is TGTGCCAGCAGCCCGCAGGGGACTAGTCCAGATACGCAGTATTTT.

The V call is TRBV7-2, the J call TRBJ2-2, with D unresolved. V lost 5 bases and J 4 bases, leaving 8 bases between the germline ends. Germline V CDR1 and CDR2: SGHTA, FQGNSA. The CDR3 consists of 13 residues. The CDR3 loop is CASSPDSTGELFF. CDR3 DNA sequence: TGTGCCAGCAGCCCAGACTCCACCGGGGAGCTGTTTTTT.